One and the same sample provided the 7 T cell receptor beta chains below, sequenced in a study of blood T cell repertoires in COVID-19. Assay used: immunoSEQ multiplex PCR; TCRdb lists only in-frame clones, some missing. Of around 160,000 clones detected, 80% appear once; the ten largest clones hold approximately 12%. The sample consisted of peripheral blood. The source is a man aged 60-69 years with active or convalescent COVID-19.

CDR3 loop: CASSLGYRDNNEQFF. The DNA of the CDR3 is TGCGCCAGCAGCTTGGGCTACAGGGATAACAATGAGCAGTTCTTC. The chain joins TRBV5-1 to TRBJ2-1, with D perhaps TRBD1 (6 bases). Looked up from germline, CDR1 is SGHRS and CDR2 is YFSETQ. The V and J ends lost 0 bases and 5 bases respectively, with 12 bases between them. CDR3 length: 15 amino acids. Supplemented by reference TRBV5-1 and TRBJ2-1, the full variable domain reads KAGVTQTPRYLIKTRGQQVTLSCSPISGHRSVSWYQQTPGQGLQFLFEYFSETQRNKGNFPGRFSGRQFSNSRSEMNVSTLELGDSALYLCASSLGYRDNNEQFFGPGTRLTVL.

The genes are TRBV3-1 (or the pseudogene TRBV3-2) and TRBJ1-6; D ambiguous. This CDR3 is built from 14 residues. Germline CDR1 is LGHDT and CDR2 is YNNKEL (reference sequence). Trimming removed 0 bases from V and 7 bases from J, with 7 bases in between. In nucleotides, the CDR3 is TGTGCCAGCAGCCAAGATGGGGAGAATTCACCCCTCCACTTT. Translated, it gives CASSQDGENSPLHF.

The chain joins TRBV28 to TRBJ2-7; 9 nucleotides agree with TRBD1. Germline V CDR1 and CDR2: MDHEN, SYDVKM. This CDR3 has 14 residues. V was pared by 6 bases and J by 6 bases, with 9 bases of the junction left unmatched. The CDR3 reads CASRMDRGGLEQYF. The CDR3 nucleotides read TGTGCCAGCAGAATGGACAGGGGAGGGCTCGAGCAGTACTTC.

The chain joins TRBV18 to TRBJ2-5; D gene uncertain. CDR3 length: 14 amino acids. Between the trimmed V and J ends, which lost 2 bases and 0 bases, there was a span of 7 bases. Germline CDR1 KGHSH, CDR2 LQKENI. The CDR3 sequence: CASSPFPDQETQYF. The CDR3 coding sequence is TGTGCCAGCTCACCATTCCCGGACCAAGAGACCCAGTACTTC.

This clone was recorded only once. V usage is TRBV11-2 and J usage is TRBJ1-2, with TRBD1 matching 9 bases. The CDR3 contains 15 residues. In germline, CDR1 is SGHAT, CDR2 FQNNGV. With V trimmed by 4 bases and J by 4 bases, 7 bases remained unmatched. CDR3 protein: CASSYPGTGIYGYTF. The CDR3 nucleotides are TGTGCCAGCAGCTACCCCGGGACAGGGATCTATGGCTACACCTTC.

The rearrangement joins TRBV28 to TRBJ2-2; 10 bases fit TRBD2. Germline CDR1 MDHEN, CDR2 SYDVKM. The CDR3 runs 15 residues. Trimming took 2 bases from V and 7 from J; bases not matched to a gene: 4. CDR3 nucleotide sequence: TGTGCCAGCAGTTTAGTACTAGCGGGAAACGGGGAGCTGTTTTTT. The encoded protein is CASSLVLAGNGELFF.

CDR3 nucleotide sequence: TGTGCCAGCAGCTTCCCCGGGATGAGCTACGAGCAGTACTTC. Amino acid sequence: CASSFPGMSYEQYF. This chain uses TRBV28 with TRBJ2-7; weak D call: TRBD2 (5 bases). The CDR3 is made up of 14 amino acids. V dropped 6 bases and J dropped 3 bases, with 15 bases sitting between them. Per germline, CDR1 MDHEN and CDR2 SYDVKM. The full variable domain, rest sourced from reference TRBV28 and TRBJ2-7, is DVKVTQSSRYLVKRTGEKVFLECVQDMDHENMFWYRQDPGLGLRLIYFSYDVKMKEKGDIPEGYSVSREKKERFSLILESASTNQTSMYLCASSFPGMSYEQYFGPGTRLTVT.